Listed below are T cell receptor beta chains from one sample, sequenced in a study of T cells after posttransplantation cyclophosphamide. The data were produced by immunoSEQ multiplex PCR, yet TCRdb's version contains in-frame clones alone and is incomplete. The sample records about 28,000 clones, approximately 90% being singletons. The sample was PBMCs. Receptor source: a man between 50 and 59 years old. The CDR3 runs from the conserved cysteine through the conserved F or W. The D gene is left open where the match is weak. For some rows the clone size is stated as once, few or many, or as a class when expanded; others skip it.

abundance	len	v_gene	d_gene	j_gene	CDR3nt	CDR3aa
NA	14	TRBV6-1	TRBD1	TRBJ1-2	TGTGCCGGACTTGACCGGGACAGGGTCTATGGCTACACCTTC	CAGLDRDRVYGYTF
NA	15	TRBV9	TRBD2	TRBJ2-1	TGTGCCAGCAGCGTAGACATAGTTAGCGGGATTGAGCAGTTCTTC	CASSVDIVSGIEQFF
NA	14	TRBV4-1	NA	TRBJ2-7	TGCGCCAGCAGCCACCCGGGGGGCCATAACGAGCAGTACTTC	CASSHPGGHNEQYF
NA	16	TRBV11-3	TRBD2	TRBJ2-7	TGTGCCAGCAGCCCCCTTAGCGGGACACCCACCTACGAGCAGTACTTC	CASSPLSGTPTYEQYF
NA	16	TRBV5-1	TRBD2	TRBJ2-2	TGCGCCAGCAGAACTTCGGGGGGAATGAACACCGGGGAGCTGTTTTTT	CASRTSGGMNTGELFF
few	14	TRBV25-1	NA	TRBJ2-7	TGTGCCAGCAGTGAATTTAACGGTCCCTACGAGCAGTACTTC	CASSEFNGPYEQYF
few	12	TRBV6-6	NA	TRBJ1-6	TGTGCCAGCAGTTCGAGAGTCCCGCCCCTCCACTTT	CASSSRVPPLHF
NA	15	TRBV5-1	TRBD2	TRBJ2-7	TGCGCCAGCAGCTTGGCCGGGACTAGCGGTTACGAGCAGTACTTC	CASSLAGTSGYEQYF
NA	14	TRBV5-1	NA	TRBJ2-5	TGCGCCAGCAGACCCGGACTCGGGGTCGATACCCAGTACTTC	CASRPGLGVDTQYF
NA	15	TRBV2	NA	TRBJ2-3	TGTGCCAGCAGAGACGGACAAGCTAGACGAGATACGCAGTATTTT	CASRDGQARRDTQYF
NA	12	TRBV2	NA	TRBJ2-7	TGTGCCAGCAGAGGCGACAGGCGAGAGCAGTACTTC	CASRGDRREQYF
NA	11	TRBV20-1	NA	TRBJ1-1	TGCAGTGCTAGGGGGGGACCGGGAGCTTTCTTT	CSARGGPGAFF
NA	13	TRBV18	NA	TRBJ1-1	TGTGCCAGCTCACCGAACGGGGGAACTGAAGCTTTCTTT	CASSPNGGTEAFF
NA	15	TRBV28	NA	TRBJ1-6	TGTGCCAGCAGACCAACAGGTTTTGGTAATTCACCCCTCCACTTT	CASRPTGFGNSPLHF
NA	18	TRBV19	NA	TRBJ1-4	TGTGCCAGTAGTATGATTATGGACGGGATAGCAACTAATGAAAAACTGTTTTTT	CASSMIMDGIATNEKLFF
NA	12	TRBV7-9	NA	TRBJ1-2	TGTGCCAGCAGCTTTATAGCGGGATTCGACACCTTC	CASSFIAGFDTF
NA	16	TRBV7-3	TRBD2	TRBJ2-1	TGTGCCAGCAGCTCCCGACTAGCGGGAGGGTTCAATGAGCAGTTCTTC	CASSSRLAGGFNEQFF
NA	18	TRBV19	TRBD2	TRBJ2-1	TGTGCCAGTAGTAGGACTAGCGGGGCCTTCAGCTCCTACAATGAGCAGTTCTTC	CASSRTSGAFSSYNEQFF
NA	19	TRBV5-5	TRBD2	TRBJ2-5	TGTGCCAGCAGCTTGGCGAGGAGTCTAGCGGGAGGGCCGTTGGAGACCCAGTACTTC	CASSLARSLAGGPLETQYF
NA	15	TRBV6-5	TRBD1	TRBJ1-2	TGTGCCAGCACGTGGAACCGGGGACAGTATATTTCCTACACCTTC	CASTWNRGQYISYTF
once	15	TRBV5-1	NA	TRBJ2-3	TGCGCCAGCAGCCCACGGACATCTAGCACAGATACGCAGTATTTT	CASSPRTSSTDTQYF
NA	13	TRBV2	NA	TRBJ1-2	TGTGCCAGCAGTGGGGGGCGCCTCTATGGCTACACCTTC	CASSGGRLYGYTF